The rows below give T cell receptor beta chains drawn from one sample of a study of STAT5B mutations in CD4+ large granular lymphocyte leukemia. TCRdb's table, derived via immunoSEQ multiplex PCR, lists solely in-frame clones and lacks some. The sample carries some 33,000 clones, roughly four fifths recorded once. What was sequenced was CD4+ T cells from blood buffy coats. Receptors were obtained from a human donor in good health. Both conserved end residues are part of each CDR3. The D gene is left open where the match is weak. Where a row states a size, it is once, few, many or the class of an expanded clone; other rows omit it.

D gene	V gene	clone size	J gene	CDR3 DNA	CDR3 protein
NA	TRBV28	few	TRBJ2-5	TGTGCCAGCACCAGTGGAGGACGGACACAAGAGACCCAGTACTTC	CASTSGGRTQETQYF
NA	TRBV11-2	NA	TRBJ2-5	TGTGCCAGCAGCGTGACTAGTGGGCCCCAAGAGACCCAGTACTTC	CASSVTSGPQETQYF
NA	TRBV10-3	few	TRBJ1-2	TGTGCCATCAGTGAGTCCGGACACAACTATGGCTACACCTTC	CAISESGHNYGYTF
TRBD1	TRBV11-2	few	TRBJ1-1	TGTGCCAGCAGCTTAGGACAGGGGAGGTTCACTGAAGCTTTCTTT	CASSLGQGRFTEAFF
TRBD2	TRBV7-3	NA	TRBJ2-1	TGTGCCAGCAGCTTCGGACTAGCGGGAGGACTGTTCTTC	CASSFGLAGGLFF
TRBD1	TRBV28	NA	TRBJ2-7	TGTGCCAGCAGTCTCCGACAGGGAACCTACGAGCAGTACTTC	CASSLRQGTYEQYF
NA	TRBV27	once	TRBJ1-2	TGTGCCACCTCCCCTAGGGGGGACTATGGCTACACCTTC	CATSPRGDYGYTF
NA	TRBV4-1	NA	TRBJ2-7	TGCGCCAGCAGCCAAGAGCGGGCCACCTACGAGCAGTACTTC	CASSQERATYEQYF
TRBD2	TRBV6-1	NA	TRBJ2-4	TGTGCCAGCAGTGAATTGGCGGGAGTCATAGAAGCCAAAAACATTCAGTACTTC	CASSELAGVIEAKNIQYF
NA	TRBV19	NA	TRBJ2-3	TGTGCCAGTAGTCGGGGCCTCACAGATACGCAGTATTTT	CASSRGLTDTQYF
NA	TRBV4-3	NA	TRBJ2-3	TGCGCCAGCAGCCTGACAGGGACTAGCACAGATACGCAGTATTTT	CASSLTGTSTDTQYF
NA	TRBV4-2	NA	TRBJ2-1	TGTGCCAGCAGCCTAAGGGTGTCCATTGACAGGAGCTCCTACAATGAGCAGTTCTTC	CASSLRVSIDRSSYNEQFF
TRBD2	TRBV18	NA	TRBJ2-3	TGTGCCAGCTCGACTAGCGGGGACGCAGATACGCAGTATTTT	CASSTSGDADTQYF
NA	TRBV30	NA	TRBJ2-5	TGTGCCTGGGATCCGGGGAGATCGTCAGGGGAGACCCAGTACTTC	CAWDPGRSSGETQYF
TRBD1	TRBV10-2	NA	TRBJ1-3	TGCGCCAGCAGCGAACAGGGGCTACAAAACACCATATATTTT	CASSEQGLQNTIYF
NA	TRBV28	NA	TRBJ2-7	TGTGCCAGCAGTCCTTTTCGTAACAGGGCCTACGAGCAGTACTTC	CASSPFRNRAYEQYF
TRBD1	TRBV7-6	NA	TRBJ2-1	TGTGCCAGCAGCCTAAGGGGGACAGACGAAATGTACAATGAGCAGTTCTTC	CASSLRGTDEMYNEQFF
TRBD1	TRBV19	NA	TRBJ2-7	TGTGCCAGTAGTATAGCCGCACAGGGGAACTACGAGCAGTACTTC	CASSIAAQGNYEQYF
NA	TRBV28	NA	TRBJ1-1	TGTGCCAGCAGTTTATTGATTGCATCGGTTACTGAAGCTTTCTTT	CASSLLIASVTEAFF
TRBD1	TRBV19	NA	TRBJ1-5	TGTGCCAGCCATAAAGGGACAGGGAATGAGCTTGGCAATCAGCCCCAGCATTTT	CASHKGTGNELGNQPQHF
NA	TRBV19	NA	TRBJ2-3	TGTGCCAGTAGTTCCCAACCGGGGGCGGTTGCGGGGGATACGCAGTATTTT	CASSSQPGAVAGDTQYF
TRBD1	TRBV7-2	NA	TRBJ2-7	TGTGCCAGCAGCTTAGAATTGACAGGGAGCGAGCAGTACTTC	CASSLELTGSEQYF
NA	TRBV5-1	NA	TRBJ2-7	TGCGCCAGCAGCTTGGTCCAGCCGCCCTACGAGCAGTACTTC	CASSLVQPPYEQYF
NA	TRBV9	NA	TRBJ1-3	TGTGCCAGCAGCGTAGCTCCAGGAGACTCTGGAAACACCATATATTTT	CASSVAPGDSGNTIYF
NA	TRBV28	NA	TRBJ2-7	TGTGCCAGCAGTGTTGACGAGCAGTACTTC	CASSVDEQYF
TRBD1	TRBV6-5	NA	TRBJ1-4	TGTGCCAGCAGATACGCAGGGGGTCCGGATGAAAAACTGTTTTTT	CASRYAGGPDEKLFF
NA	TRBV6-5	NA	TRBJ1-1	TGTGCCAGCAGTTCTCGGGGGGGTAACACTGAAGCTTTCTTT	CASSSRGGNTEAFF
NA	TRBV7-2	NA	TRBJ1-5	TGTGCCAGCAGCCCGGGCCCGGATAGCAATCAGCCCCAGCATTTT	CASSPGPDSNQPQHF
TRBD1	TRBV6-1	few	TRBJ2-7	TGTGCCAGCAGAACGACAGGGCTCGGCGAGCAGTACTTC	CASRTTGLGEQYF
TRBD2	TRBV9	NA	TRBJ2-3	TGTGCCAGCAGCGTAGGGCGGGTAGCGGGAGGCCGCACAGATACGCAGTATTTT	CASSVGRVAGGRTDTQYF
TRBD1	TRBV2	few	TRBJ1-5	TGTGCCAGTGGGACAGGGAGCAATCAGCCCCAGCATTTT	CASGTGSNQPQHF
NA	TRBV6-1	once	TRBJ1-6	TGTGCCAGCAGTGAATCGGGGGGGGGAAGCTCCTATAATTCACCCCTCCACTTT	CASSESGGGSSYNSPLHF